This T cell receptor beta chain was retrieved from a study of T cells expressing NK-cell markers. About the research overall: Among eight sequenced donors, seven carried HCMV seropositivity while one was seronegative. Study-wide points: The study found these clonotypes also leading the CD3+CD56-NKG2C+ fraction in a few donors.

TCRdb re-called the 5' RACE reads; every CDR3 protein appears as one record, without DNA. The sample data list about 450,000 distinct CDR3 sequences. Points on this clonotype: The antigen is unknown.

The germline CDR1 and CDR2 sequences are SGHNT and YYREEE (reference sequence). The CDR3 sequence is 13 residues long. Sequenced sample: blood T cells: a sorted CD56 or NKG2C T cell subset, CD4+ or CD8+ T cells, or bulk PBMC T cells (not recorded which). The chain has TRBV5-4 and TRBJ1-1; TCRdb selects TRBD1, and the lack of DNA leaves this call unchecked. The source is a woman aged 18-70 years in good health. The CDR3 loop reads CASSLGGAVEAFF.